This T cell receptor (beta chain) appears in the sequencing data of a study of T cell repertoires in cytomegalovirus infection. Study-level results: The study found HLA-C-restricted CMV-specific TCR beta clonotypes dominating the ex vivo response.

This clonotype was detected only a few times. The antigen is unknown. TCRdb re-called the reads with MiXCR, one entry per CDR3 protein. This sample has about 310,000 distinct CDR3 sequences, with about 17% found just once. Between the trimmed V and J ends, which lost 5 bases and 4 bases, there was a span of 15 bases. CDR3 size: 15 residues. What was sequenced was PBMCs. The chain recombines TRBV12-3 or TRBV12-4 with TRBJ1-5; D may be TRBD1 (5 bases). The source is a human donor in good health (CMV status not recorded). Some clones in this sample may be carry-over from other donors' samples. CDR3 sequence (DNA): TGTGCCAGCAGTCCACTGGACAAAGAAAATCAGCCCCAGCATTTT. Its translation is CASSPLDKENQPQHF.